The 18 T cell receptor beta chains reported below all come from one sample, sequenced in a study of shared clonotypes between healthy human individuals. Profiling relied on immunoSEQ multiplex PCR, and the TCRdb table lists in-frame clones only, not all of them. The sample has hundreds of thousands of clones; around 96% are singletons. CD8 cells regarded as naive lacked CD45RO, were positively chosen for CCR7, and omitted terminally differentiated effector memory CD45RA+ cells. Sequencing was carried out using naive CD8+ T cells sorted from blood. The receptor source for this set is a young woman in good health.

The J gene is TRBJ2-2, the V gene TRBV2; 9 nucleotides agree with TRBD2. This CDR3 is 14 amino acids long. The ends lost 8 bases at V and 7 bases at J; junction bases unmatched: 8. Germline CDR1 reads SNHLY; CDR2 reads FYNNEI. In nucleotides, the CDR3 is TGTGCCAGCGGGGGGACTAGCTTAGGCGGGGAGCTGTTTTTT. As protein: CASGGTSLGGELFF. The whole variable domain, filled in from reference TRBV2 and TRBJ2-2, reads EPEVTQTPSHQVTQMGQEVILRCVPISNHLYFYWYRQILGQKVEFLVSFYNNEISEKSEIFDDQFSVERPDGSNFTLKIRSTKLEDSAMYFCASGGTSLGGELFFGEGSRLTVL.

The V call is TRBV7-9, the J call TRBJ1-1; no clear D gene. The V and J ends lost 3 bases and 8 bases respectively, with 13 bases between them. This CDR3 contains 13 residues. CDR1 and CDR2 (germline): SEHNR, FQNEAQ (reference sequence). CDR3 protein: CASSFNTPPEAFF. Written as DNA, the CDR3 is TGTGCCAGCAGCTTTAATACGCCCCCCGAAGCTTTCTTT.

V and J are TRBV11-2 and TRBJ2-7; 8 bases fit TRBD2. The germline gives CDR1 SGHAT, CDR2 FQNNGV. Losses at the gene ends were 1 base for V and 5 bases for J; bases not matched to a gene: 7. The CDR3 covers 15 residues. For the CDR3, the DNA is TGTGCCAGCAGCTTAGGCGGGAGGATGAGAGACGAGCAGTACTTC. Translating gives CASSLGGRMRDEQYF.

The chain links TRBV27 to TRBJ2-7, with D possibly TRBD2 on 5 matching bases. CDR1 and CDR2 from the germline V gene are MNHEY and SMNVEV (reference sequence). There are 13 residues in the CDR3. The ends were cut back, 8 bases at V and 2 bases at J, with 13 bases in the middle. CDR3 in DNA: TGTGCCAGCCGCCAGGACGGGGCCTACGAGCAGTACTTC. This gives the protein CASRQDGAYEQYF.

The genes are TRBV19 and TRBJ2-1; TRBD2 aligns across 11 bases. The length of the CDR3 is 16 residues. Looked up from germline, CDR1 is LNHDA and CDR2 is SQIVND (reference sequence). Germline trimming cut 5 bases from V and 5 bases from J; bases unmatched to any gene: 8. The CDR3 nucleotides read TGTGCCAGTAGTTCACGGACTAGCGGGTACGACAATGAGCAGTTCTTC. This gives the protein CASSSRTSGYDNEQFF.

The rearrangement links TRBV14 to TRBJ2-1, with D perhaps TRBD2 (6 bases). The V end was cut by 6 bases, the J end by 8 bases, with 17 bases between. The CDR3 is 14 amino acids. CDR1 is SGHDN, CDR2 FVKESK, per germline. The CDR3 nucleotides read TGTGCCAGCAGTGAGTACCGCGGGAACTATGAGCAGTTCTTC. Translated, it gives CASSEYRGNYEQFF.

The rearrangement joins TRBV15 to TRBJ1-5; D is possibly TRBD1 (6 bases). The germline gives CDR1 LNHNV, CDR2 YYDKDF (reference sequence). CDR3 length equals 14 residues. Trimming stripped 3 bases from V and 7 bases from J, with 13 bases between. CDR3 amino acids: CATSSAGGRQPQHF. The CDR3 DNA reads TGTGCCACCAGCAGTGCCGGGGGGCGCCAGCCCCAGCATTTT.

On this clone itself: Other DNA variants within this sample encode the same CDR3. This chain connects TRBV10-2 to TRBJ2-1; no definite D call. CDR1 and CDR2 (germline): WSHSY, SAAADI. The CDR3 covers 14 residues. V lost 4 bases and J 4 bases, leaving 11 bases between the germline ends. The CDR3 reads CASSGGGPYNEQFF. DNA for the CDR3: TGCGCCAGCAGTGGTGGCGGACCTTACAATGAGCAGTTCTTC.

The V gene is TRBV27, the J gene TRBJ2-7, with 14 bases matching TRBD2. The germline V gene encodes CDR1 MNHEY and CDR2 SMNVEV (reference sequence). Trimming at V came to 5 bases and at J to 6 bases, leaving 6 bases not matched to a gene. The CDR3 covers 15 residues. CDR3 coding DNA: TGTGCCAGCAGTCCGGGACTAGCGGGAGTCGGCGAGCAGTACTTC. Translated, it gives CASSPGLAGVGEQYF.

This clone was seen just once. The V gene is TRBV6-1, the J gene TRBJ1-1; TRBD1 matches 9 bases. This CDR3 is 16 amino acids long. The germline V gene encodes CDR1 MNHNS and CDR2 SASEGT. The ends lost 4 bases at V and 4 bases at J; junction bases unmatched: 10. The CDR3, as DNA: TGTGCCAGCAGTGTTGGGGGACAGGGTCTGGGCACTGAAGCTTTCTTT. Translated: CASSVGGQGLGTEAFF.

This chain connects TRBV29-1 to TRBJ2-1; no definite D call. The germline V gene has CDR1 SQVTM and CDR2 ANQGSEA. V gave up 3 bases and J gave up 7 bases, with 10 bases separating them. The CDR3 loop spans 12 amino acids. The CDR3 coding sequence is TGCAGCGTTGATCAGACTGAGAATGAGCAGTTCTTC. Translated, it gives CSVDQTENEQFF.

The chain links TRBV13 to TRBJ1-1; TRBD1 matches 8 bases. V lost 4 bases to trimming and J lost 1 base; unmatched junction nucleotides: 5. CDR1 PRHDT and CDR2 FYEKMQ come from the germline V gene (reference sequence). The CDR3 consists of 15 residues. CDR3 in DNA: TGTGCCAGCAGCTCACCCGGGACAGGGAACACTGAAGCTTTCTTT. Its translation is CASSSPGTGNTEAFF.

A few counts support this clone. The chain carries TRBV20-1 and TRBJ1-1; D ambiguous. The CDR3 length is 10 residues. Per the germline V gene, CDR1 is DFQATT and CDR2 is SNEGSKA (reference sequence). The CDR3 sequence: CSRGGTEAFF. Here the CDR3 DNA reads TGCAGCCGGGGAGGGACTGAAGCTTTCTTT.

Concerning this clone itself: The same CDR3 is also encoded by other DNA sequences in this sample. V usage is TRBV28 and J usage is TRBJ2-7; 9 positions match TRBD2. Germline V gene sequence: CDR1 MDHEN, CDR2 SYDVKM. J gave up 4 bases and V 2 bases, and 3 bases lay outside the gene matches. This CDR3 region has 14 residues. The CDR3, as DNA: TGTGCCAGCAGTTTAGCGGGAGGGGGGTACGAGCAGTACTTC. Residues: CASSLAGGGYEQYF.

This chain uses TRBV6-6 with TRBJ1-2, with D maybe TRBD1 (5 bases). Germline V gene sequence: CDR1 MNHNY, CDR2 SVGAGI (reference sequence). V was shortened by 5 bases and J by 6 bases, with 13 bases between the two germline ends. This CDR3 has 13 amino acids. This chain's CDR3 is CASSLARGDGYTF. The CDR3 region has the DNA TGTGCCAGCAGTCTCGCTAGGGGCGATGGCTACACCTTC.

The chain couples TRBV25-1 to TRBJ2-5; D is undetermined. With the DNA end fitting TRBJ2-7 better, the J assignment may be wrong. Germline loops: CDR1 MGHDK, CDR2 SYGVNS. The CDR3 covers 13 residues. CDR3 nucleotides: TGTGCCAGTACAACCTCCGCCCTCTACGAGCAGTACTTC. Amino acid sequence: CASTTSALYEQYF.

The chain employs TRBV2 and TRBJ1-4; D uncertain. The CDR3 has 14 amino acids. Germline V gene sequence: CDR1 SNHLY, CDR2 FYNNEI. V lost 2 bases, J lost 8 bases, and 12 bases lay in between. This CDR3 reads CASSEFRSGEKLFF. The CDR3 DNA sequence: TGTGCCAGCAGTGAATTTCGTTCGGGAGAAAAACTGTTTTTT. The full variable domain, its missing parts supplied by reference TRBV2 and TRBJ1-4, is EPEVTQTPSHQVTQMGQEVILRCVPISNHLYFYWYRQILGQKVEFLVSFYNNEISEKSEIFDDQFSVERPDGSNFTLKIRSTKLEDSAMYFCASSEFRSGEKLFFGSGTQLSVL.

The chain couples TRBV5-4 to TRBJ1-1; D perhaps matches TRBD1 (5 bases). The CDR3 contains 19 residues. Trimming shortened V by 4 bases and J by 0 bases, and 25 bases separated the two germline ends. Germline CDR1 is SGHNT and CDR2 is YYREEE (reference sequence). CDR3 region: CASSPWDQDLATMNTEAFF. In DNA form, the CDR3 reads TGTGCCAGCAGCCCCTGGGACCAAGATCTCGCAACCATGAACACTGAAGCTTTCTTT.